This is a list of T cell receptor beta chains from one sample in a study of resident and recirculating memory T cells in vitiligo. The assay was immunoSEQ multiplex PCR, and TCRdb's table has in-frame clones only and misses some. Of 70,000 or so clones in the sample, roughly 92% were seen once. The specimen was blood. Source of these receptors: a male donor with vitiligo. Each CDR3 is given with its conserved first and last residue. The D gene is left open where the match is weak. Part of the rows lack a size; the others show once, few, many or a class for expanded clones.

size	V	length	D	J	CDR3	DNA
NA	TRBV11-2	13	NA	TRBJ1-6	CASRGDLGGDAHF	TGTGCCAGCAGAGGGGATCTGGGTGGCGATGCCCACTTT
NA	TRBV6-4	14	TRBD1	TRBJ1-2	CASSPGQGLIGYTF	TGTGCCAGCAGCCCGGGACAGGGATTAATTGGCTACACCTTC
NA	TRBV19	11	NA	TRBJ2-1	CATIREREQFF	TGTGCCACAATCCGAGAGAGGGAGCAGTTCTTC
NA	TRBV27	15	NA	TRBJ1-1	CASSLWSGRDTEAFF	TGTGCCAGCAGTTTATGGTCAGGGAGGGACACTGAAGCTTTCTTT
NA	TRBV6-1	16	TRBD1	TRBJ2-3	CASSAPPGQGADTQYF	TGTGCCAGCAGTGCCCCCCCGGGACAGGGGGCAGATACGCAGTATTTT
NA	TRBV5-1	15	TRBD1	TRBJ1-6	CASSTEGQGNSPLHF	TGCGCCAGCAGCACAGAGGGACAGGGAAATTCACCCCTCCACTTT
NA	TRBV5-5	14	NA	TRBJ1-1	CASSTRTQRPEAFF	TGTGCCAGCAGCACTAGGACCCAACGCCCTGAAGCTTTCTTT
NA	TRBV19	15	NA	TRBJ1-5	CASSYRGQSNQPQHF	TGTGCCAGTAGCTACCGGGGTCAGAGCAATCAGCCCCAGCATTTT
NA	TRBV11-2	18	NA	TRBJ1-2	CASSLVRGTFSDNYGYTF	TGTGCCAGCAGCTTAGTTCGGGGGACGTTCTCAGACAACTATGGCTACACCTTC
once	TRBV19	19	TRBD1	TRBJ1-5	CASSPRPGTGGRGNQPQHF	TGTGCCAGTAGTCCACGTCCCGGGACAGGGGGCCGGGGCAATCAGCCCCAGCATTTT
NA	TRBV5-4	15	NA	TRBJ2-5	CASSGDQAAGETQYF	TGTGCCAGCAGCGGGGACCAGGCGGCGGGGGAGACCCAGTACTTC
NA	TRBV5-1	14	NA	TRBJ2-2	CASRPGQNTGELFF	TGCGCCAGCAGACCGGGACAAAACACCGGGGAGCTGTTTTTT
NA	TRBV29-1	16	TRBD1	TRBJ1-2	CSVEPGQGLANYGYTF	TGCAGCGTAGAGCCTGGACAGGGTCTAGCTAACTATGGCTACACCTTC
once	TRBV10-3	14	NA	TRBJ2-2	CAITQTGSTGELFF	TGTGCCATCACCCAGACAGGAAGCACCGGGGAGCTGTTTTTT
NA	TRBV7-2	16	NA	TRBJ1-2	CASTQPGGLGDYGYTF	TGTGCCAGCACCCAACCCGGTGGATTAGGGGACTATGGCTACACCTTC
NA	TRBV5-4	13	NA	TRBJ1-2	CASSLDSLYGYTF	TGTGCCAGCAGCTTGGATTCCCTCTATGGCTACACCTTC
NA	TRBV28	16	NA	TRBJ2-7	CASSPPLQKINYEQYF	TGTGCCAGCAGTCCCCCATTGCAGAAGATTAACTACGAGCAGTACTTC
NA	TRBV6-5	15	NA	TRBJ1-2	CASSYSIGSGHGYTF	TGTGCCAGCAGTTACTCGATTGGTTCTGGCCATGGCTACACCTTC
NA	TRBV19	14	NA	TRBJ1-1	CASSSRGEYTEAFF	TGTGCCTCGAGTAGCAGGGGCGAGTACACTGAAGCTTTCTTT
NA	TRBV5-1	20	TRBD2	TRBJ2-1	CASSSDPGLAGGRTYNEQFF	TGCGCCAGCAGCTCGGACCCGGGACTAGCGGGGGGGCGGACCTACAATGAGCAGTTCTTC
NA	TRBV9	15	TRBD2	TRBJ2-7	CASSVELAGSYEQYF	TGTGCCAGCAGCGTAGAGCTAGCGGGGTCCTACGAGCAGTACTTC
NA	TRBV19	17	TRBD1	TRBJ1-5	CASSREGQGVSNQPQHF	TGTGCCAGTAGTAGAGAGGGACAGGGGGTTAGCAATCAGCCCCAGCATTTT
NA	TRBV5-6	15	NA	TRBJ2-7	CASSLMKGLEYEQYF	TGTGCCAGCAGCTTGATGAAAGGACTCGAATACGAGCAGTACTTC
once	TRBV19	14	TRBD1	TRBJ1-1	CASSIGQGNTEAFF	TGTGCCAGTAGTATAGGACAGGGGAACACTGAAGCTTTCTTT
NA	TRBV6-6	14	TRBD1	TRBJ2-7	CASSYGGQIYEQYF	TGTGCCAGCAGTTACGGGGGACAGATCTACGAGCAGTACTTC
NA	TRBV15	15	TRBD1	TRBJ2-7	CATSREATGTGEQYF	TGTGCCACCAGCAGAGAGGCGACAGGGACCGGCGAGCAGTACTTC
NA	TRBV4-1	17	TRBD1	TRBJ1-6	CASSQDLRTGANSPLHF	TGCGCCAGCAGCCAAGATCTCCGGACAGGGGCTAATTCACCCCTCCACTTT
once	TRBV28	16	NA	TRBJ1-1	CASSPREGVRNTEAFF	TGTGCCAGCAGTCCCCGGGAGGGAGTTCGGAACACTGAAGCTTTCTTT
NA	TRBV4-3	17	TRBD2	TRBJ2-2	CASSRYVLAGAPGELFF	TGCGCCAGCAGTCGATACGTACTAGCGGGGGCCCCCGGGGAGCTGTTTTTT
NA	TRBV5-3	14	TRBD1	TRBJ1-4	CARSRGQRDEKLFF	TGTGCCAGATCAAGGGGGCAGAGGGATGAAAAACTGTTTTTT